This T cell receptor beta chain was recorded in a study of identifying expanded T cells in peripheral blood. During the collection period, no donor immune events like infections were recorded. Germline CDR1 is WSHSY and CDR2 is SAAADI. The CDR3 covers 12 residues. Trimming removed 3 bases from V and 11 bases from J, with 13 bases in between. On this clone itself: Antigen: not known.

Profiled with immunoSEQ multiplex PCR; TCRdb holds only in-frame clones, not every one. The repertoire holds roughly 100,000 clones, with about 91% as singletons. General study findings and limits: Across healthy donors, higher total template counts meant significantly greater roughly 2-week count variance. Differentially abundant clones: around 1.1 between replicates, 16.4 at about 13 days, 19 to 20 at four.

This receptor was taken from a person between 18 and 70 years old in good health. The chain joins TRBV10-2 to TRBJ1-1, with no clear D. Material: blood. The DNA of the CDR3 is TGCGCCAGCAGTGAAGGATATACAGAGGCTTTCTTT. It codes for CASSEGYTEAFF.